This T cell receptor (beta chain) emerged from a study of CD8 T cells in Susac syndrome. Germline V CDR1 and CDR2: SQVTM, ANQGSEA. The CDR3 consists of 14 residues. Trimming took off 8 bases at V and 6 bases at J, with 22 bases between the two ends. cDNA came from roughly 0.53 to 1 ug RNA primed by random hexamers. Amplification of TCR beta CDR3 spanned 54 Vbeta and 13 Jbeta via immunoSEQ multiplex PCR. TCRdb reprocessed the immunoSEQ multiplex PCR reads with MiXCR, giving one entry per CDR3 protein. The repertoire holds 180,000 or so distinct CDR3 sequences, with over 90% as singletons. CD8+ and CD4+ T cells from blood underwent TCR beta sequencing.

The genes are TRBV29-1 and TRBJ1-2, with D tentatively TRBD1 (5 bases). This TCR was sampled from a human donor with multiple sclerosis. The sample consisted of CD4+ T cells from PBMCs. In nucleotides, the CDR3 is TGCAGCCCACAAACGGGACGGACCCCCCATGGCTACACCTTC. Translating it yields CSPQTGRTPHGYTF. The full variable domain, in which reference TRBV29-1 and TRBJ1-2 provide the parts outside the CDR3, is SAVISQKPSRDICQRGTSLTIQCQVDSQVTMMFWYRQQPGQSLTLIATANQGSEATYESGFVIDKFPISRPNLTFSTLTVSNMSPEDSSIYLCSPQTGRTPHGYTFGSGTRLTVV.